The 32 T cell receptor beta chains presented below share a single source sample, sequenced in a study of OX40 agonist ivuxolimab in advanced cancers. Using immunoSEQ multiplex PCR, the repertoire was profiled, and TCRdb retains in-frame clones only, with some absent. The data contain roughly 66,000 clones, around 90% of them singletons. The starting material was CD4+ or CD8+ T cells sorted from blood, obtained in a trial of the OX40 agonist ivuxolimab. These receptors were taken from an adult with an advanced solid tumor such as melanoma, head and neck, liver or kidney cancer.

This clone was observed a handful of times. The chain couples TRBV6-1 to TRBJ1-1, with a tentative D call TRBD1 (6 bases). The V gene lost 5 bases and the J gene lost 6 bases, with 16 bases spanning the gap. Germline V gene sequence: CDR1 MNHNS, CDR2 SASEGT. The CDR3 is 14 residues long. The CDR3: CASSIQGGLAEAFF. CDR3 coding DNA: TGTGCCAGCAGTATACAGGGAGGGTTAGCTGAAGCTTTCTTT.

The rearrangement joins TRBV5-1 to TRBJ2-6; 9 nucleotides align to TRBD1. This CDR3 contains 19 residues. CDR1 and CDR2 from the germline V gene are SGHRS and YFSETQ. Trimming at V came to 4 bases and at J to 1 base, leaving 12 bases not matched to a gene. The CDR3 DNA sequence: TGCGCCAGCAGCAAAGTTCCGGGACAGGGTAGTTCTGGGGCCAACGTCCTGACTTTC. This encodes CASSKVPGQGSSGANVLTF.

This clone was seen only once. This chain uses TRBV6-4 with TRBJ1-2; 8 bases fit TRBD1. The CDR3 totals 15 residues. The germline V gene has CDR1 MRHNA and CDR2 SNTAGT. The V and J ends lost 2 bases and 7 bases, in that order; junction bases with no gene match: 9. As DNA, the CDR3 is TGTGCCAGCAGTGACACTAGGACAGGGAGGTCTGGCTACACCTTC. The encoded protein is CASSDTRTGRSGYTF.

The chain uses TRBV6-1 and TRBJ1-1; no definite D call. CDR1 and CDR2 (germline): MNHNS, SASEGT. V lost 4 bases and J lost 4, with 25 bases in between. The CDR3 spans 18 residues. CDR3 coding DNA: TGTGCCAGCAGTGGGCCCCGCGGGGAAAAGGAGATGTTCACTGAAGCTTTCTTT. Residues: CASSGPRGEKEMFTEAFF.

V and J are TRBV7-2 and TRBJ1-1; TRBD1 might be the D (5 bases). Trimming took 1 base from V and 1 from J, leaving 10 bases between them. The germline CDR1 and CDR2 sequences are SGHTA and FQGNSA. This CDR3 has 15 residues. In nucleotides, the CDR3 is TGTGCCAGCAGCTTAGAGGGACGCACGAACACTGAAGCTTTCTTT. It translates to CASSLEGRTNTEAFF. The full variable domain, its missing parts supplied by reference TRBV7-2 and TRBJ1-1, is GAGVSQSPSNKVTEKGKDVELRCDPISGHTALYWYRQSLGQGLEFLIYFQGNSAPDKSGLPSDRFSAERTGGSVSTLTIQRTQQEDSAVYLCASSLEGRTNTEAFFGQGTRLTVV.

The chain joins TRBV7-2 to TRBJ2-1; 12 bases fit TRBD2. Per the germline V gene, CDR1 is SGHTA and CDR2 is FQGNSA. This CDR3 region has 16 residues. The V segment lost 5 bases and the J segment 7 bases; nucleotides outside the gene matches: 9. The CDR3 DNA is TGTGCCAGCAGCACCTCCGGGACTAGCGGGTGGAATGAGCAGTTCTTC. Translating gives CASSTSGTSGWNEQFF.

This chain joins TRBV28 and TRBJ2-5; possibly TRBD2 for D (7 bases). This CDR3 contains 16 residues. Trimming removed 7 bases from V and 2 bases from J, with 20 bases in between. The germline V gene has CDR1 MDHEN and CDR2 SYDVKM. CDR3 in amino acids: CASTPMGRGGQETQYF. CDR3 bases: TGTGCCAGCACCCCTATGGGGAGGGGGGGTCAAGAGACCCAGTACTTC.

The genes are TRBV6-4 and TRBJ2-1, with a weak D call TRBD1 (6 bases). The CDR3 runs 15 residues. Trimming took off 3 bases at V and 0 bases at J, with 9 bases between the two ends. The germline gives CDR1 MRHNA, CDR2 SNTAGT. CDR3 DNA: TGTGCCAGCAGTGAGGTGGGGGCCTCCTACAATGAGCAGTTCTTC. This gives the protein CASSEVGASYNEQFF.

V and J are TRBV27 and TRBJ2-1, with 9 bases matching TRBD1. V dropped 0 bases and J dropped 10; count of bases not matched to a gene: 7. The CDR3 extends over 15 amino acids. Germline V gene data show CDR1 as MNHEY and CDR2 as SMNVEV (reference sequence). CDR3 DNA sequence: TGTGCCAGCAGTTTATCGACAGGGGGAACCAGGGAGCAGTTCTTC. It encodes CASSLSTGGTREQFF.

The chain combines TRBV7-2 with TRBJ2-7; TRBD1 matches at 9 bases. The CDR3 is 14 residues long. The germline V gene encodes CDR1 SGHTA and CDR2 FQGNSA. The trim removed 6 bases at V and 2 bases at J, leaving 5 bases unmatched. For the CDR3, the DNA is TGTGCCAGCAGAGGACAGGGGATTACCTACGAGCAGTACTTC. Amino acid sequence: CASRGQGITYEQYF.

This chain joins TRBV6-1 and TRBJ1-2; D not resolved. V lost 8 bases and J lost 1, with 11 bases in between. CDR1 and CDR2 from the germline V gene are MNHNS and SASEGT. This CDR3 is 13 amino acids long. The CDR3 region is CASRNKDNYGYTF. The CDR3 DNA follows: TGTGCCAGCCGTAATAAGGATAACTATGGCTACACCTTC.

This clone occurred a few times. Germline is not matched at one junction end, which may reflect a read error. The V gene is TRBV2, the J gene TRBJ1-1; D gene unclear. This CDR3 comprises 11 residues. Germline CDR1 is SNHLY and CDR2 is FYNNEI. The CDR3: CASSDNSEAFF. The CDR3 DNA is TGTGCCAGCAGTGATAACAGTGAAGCTTTCTTT.

CDR3 residues: CASSLNSRGGEQYF. CDR3 bases: TGTGCCAGCAGCTTAAATAGCAGGGGCGGCGAGCAGTACTTC. This chain uses TRBV7-2 with TRBJ2-7; D might be TRBD1 (6 bases). From germline, CDR1 is SGHTA and CDR2 FQGNSA. This CDR3 is 14 amino acids long. The V gene lost 2 bases and the J gene lost 6 bases, with 14 bases spanning the gap.

The V gene is TRBV6-6, the J gene TRBJ2-3; TRBD2 matches 8 bases. The CDR3 has 14 residues. Germline CDR1 reads MNHNY; CDR2 reads SVGAGI (reference sequence). V shed 6 bases, J shed 1 base, and the junction held 3 bases outside the gene matches. The CDR3 spells CASRRGARTDTQYF. CDR3 nucleotide sequence: TGTGCCAGCAGGCGGGGGGCCCGCACAGATACGCAGTATTTT.

This clone was recorded a few times. The rearrangement uses TRBV15 and TRBJ1-1, with D tentatively TRBD1 (6 bases). Germline CDR1 and CDR2: LNHNV and YYDKDF (reference sequence). This CDR3 region has 13 residues. The V and J ends lost 6 bases and 7 bases respectively, with 15 bases between them. The CDR3 protein is CATSGGPVVEAFF. The CDR3 nucleotides are TGTGCCACCAGTGGGGGGCCGGTAGTTGAAGCTTTCTTT.

The rearrangement links TRBV7-8 to TRBJ2-3; D ambiguous. V dropped 2 bases and J dropped 5 bases, with 2 bases sitting between them. There are 11 residues in the CDR3. Per germline, CDR1 SGHVS and CDR2 FQNEAQ. CDR3 DNA: TGTGCCAGCAGCTTACGAGATACGCAGTATTTT. This sequence encodes CASSLRDTQYF.

The rearrangement uses TRBV4-1 and TRBJ2-7; 9 bases align to TRBD1. V gave up 4 bases and J gave up 0 bases; unmatched junction bases: 4. This CDR3 has 15 amino acids. Germline loops: CDR1 MGHRA, CDR2 YSYEKL. CDR3 protein: CASSPGQGPSYEQYF. Written as DNA, the CDR3 is TGCGCCAGCAGCCCTGGACAGGGGCCCTCCTACGAGCAGTACTTC.

The chain combines TRBV4-3 with TRBJ1-4, with unresolved D. The CDR3 has 15 amino acids. Trimming took 0 bases from V and 8 from J, leaving 13 bases between them. Germline CDR1 LGHNA, CDR2 YSLEER. The chain's CDR3 is CASSQDTGYGEKLFF. The CDR3 nucleotides are TGCGCCAGCAGCCAAGATACCGGGTATGGAGAAAAACTGTTTTTT.

The V call is TRBV4-1, the J call TRBJ2-5; D perhaps matches TRBD2 (6 bases). The J call is in doubt because the DNA end fits TRBJ2-7 better. Germline V gives CDR1 MGHRA, CDR2 YSYEKL. The CDR3 extends over 17 amino acids. The CDR3 is CASSRLTSGSTVYEQYF. CDR3 sequence (DNA): TGCGCCAGCAGCCGCTTGACTAGTGGGTCGACCGTCTACGAGCAGTACTTC.

The rearrangement links TRBV19 to TRBJ1-2, with 8 bases fitting TRBD1. V shed 3 bases, J shed 2 bases, and the junction held 8 bases outside the gene matches. Per the germline V gene, CDR1 is LNHDA and CDR2 is SQIVND (reference sequence). CDR3 size: 16 residues. The CDR3 here is CASSIRQGAGNYGYTF. CDR3 nucleotide sequence: TGTGCCAGTAGTATTCGGCAGGGGGCAGGGAACTATGGCTACACCTTC.

The chain links TRBV12-5 to TRBJ1-1; 7 positions agree with TRBD1. V lost 1 base and J lost 6; bases outside the gene matches: 11. Germline CDR1 reads LGHNT; CDR2 reads FRNRAP. The CDR3 has 16 residues. This CDR3 reads CASGLGTGPQGAEAFF. The CDR3 DNA reads TGTGCTAGTGGTTTGGGAACAGGGCCCCAGGGGGCTGAAGCTTTCTTT.

The chain combines TRBV7-6 with TRBJ2-7; D may be TRBD1 (5 bases). From germline, CDR1 is SGHVS and CDR2 FNYEAQ. CDR3 length equals 15 residues. V gave up 4 bases and J gave up 6 bases, with 19 bases separating them. The CDR3 nucleotides are TGTGCCAGCAGCTCTCGAGTGGGCAGGGAAAGCGAGCAGTACTTC. Translated, it gives CASSSRVGRESEQYF.

The rearrangement links TRBV7-2 to TRBJ1-6, with 12 bases lining up with TRBD1. The length of the CDR3 is 15 residues. The germline V gene has CDR1 SGHTA and CDR2 FQGNSA. V shed 5 bases and J 8 bases; nucleotides not matched to a gene: 4. CDR3 protein: CASSPGQGAYSPLHF. In DNA, the CDR3 is TGTGCCAGCAGCCCGGGACAGGGGGCCTATTCACCCCTCCACTTT.

The genes are TRBV18 and TRBJ1-2; the D gene is possibly TRBD1 (5 bases). The CDR3 is made up of 14 amino acids. CDR1 is KGHSH and CDR2 is LQKENI in the germline V gene. V was clipped by 6 bases and J by 5 bases, with 16 bases between them. The CDR3 here is CASSPKGREYGYTF. The CDR3, as DNA: TGTGCCAGCTCGCCGAAAGGCAGGGAATATGGCTACACCTTC.

This chain joins TRBV7-2 and TRBJ2-4; D perhaps matches TRBD1 (7 bases). This CDR3 has 14 residues. Germline assignment: CDR1 SGHTA and CDR2 FQGNSA. Trimming removed 6 bases from V and 1 base from J, with 10 bases in between. The chain's CDR3 is CASRAGQAKNIQYF. The CDR3 bases are TGTGCCAGCAGGGCGGGACAGGCCAAAAACATTCAGTACTTC.

The sample holds a few counts of this clone. The chain uses TRBV5-1 and TRBJ2-3, with a weak D call TRBD2 (5 bases). The CDR3 consists of 13 residues. The V gene's germline CDR1 is SGHRS and CDR2 YFSETQ. Between the trimmed V and J ends, which lost 4 bases and 4 bases, there was a span of 10 bases. Here the CDR3 reads CASSRAEADTQYF. The CDR3, as DNA: TGCGCCAGCAGCCGAGCGGAGGCAGATACGCAGTATTTT.

The V and J genes are TRBV5-1 and TRBJ2-1; 12 bases are a match to TRBD2. V shed 4 bases and J 7 bases; nucleotides not matched to a gene: 9. The CDR3 has 16 residues. Per germline, CDR1 SGHRS and CDR2 YFSETQ. CDR3 bases: TGCGCCAGCAGCCCCCTAGCGGGAGGGCCGGGGAATGAGCAGTTCTTC. It specifies CASSPLAGGPGNEQFF.

This clone was seen a single time. V gene TRBV5-4 combines with J gene TRBJ1-5; D gene uncertain. The CDR3 runs to 14 residues. CDR1 is SGHNT, CDR2 YYREEE, per germline (reference sequence). Trimming removed 1 base at V and 0 bases at J, with 5 bases between. The CDR3 region is CASSLRYSNQPQHF. CDR3 coding DNA: TGTGCCAGCAGCTTGAGATATAGCAATCAGCCCCAGCATTTT.

This clone was detected a few times. This chain's CDR3 is CASSRGDINQPQHF. Written as DNA, the CDR3 is TGTGCCAGCAGCAGAGGGGATATTAATCAGCCCCAGCATTTT. The rearrangement joins TRBV5-6 to TRBJ1-5, with D possibly TRBD1 on 5 matching bases. The CDR3 covers 14 residues. Germline V CDR1 and CDR2: SGHDT, YYEEEE. Trimming pared 4 bases from V and 4 bases from J, leaving 12 bases between.

The rearrangement links TRBV30 to TRBJ2-5; D ambiguous. The V gene's germline CDR1 is GTSNPN and CDR2 SVGIG (reference sequence). This CDR3 has 13 residues. V was clipped by 0 bases and J by 4 bases, with 9 bases between them. CDR3 loop: CAWSVHHGETQYF. The CDR3, as DNA: TGTGCCTGGAGTGTACATCATGGAGAGACCCAGTACTTC. The whole variable domain, remainder taken from reference TRBV30 and TRBJ2-5, is SQTIHQWPATLVQPVGSPLSLECTVEGTSNPNLYWYRQAAGRGLQLLFYSVGIGQISSEVPQNLSASRPQDRQFILSSKKLLLSDSGFYLCAWSVHHGETQYFGPGTRLLVL.

This sequence joins TRBV29-1 and TRBJ2-6, with D perhaps given as TRBD1 or TRBD2 (6 bases each). The germline gives CDR1 SQVTM, CDR2 ANQGSEA. The CDR3 spans 18 residues. The V end was cut by 6 bases, the J end by 1 base, with 22 bases between. The CDR3 loop is CSVTFGGPLFSGANVLTF. The CDR3 DNA sequence: TGCAGCGTAACCTTTGGGGGGCCGCTTTTTTCTGGGGCCAACGTCCTGACTTTC.

V usage is TRBV7-9 and J usage is TRBJ2-3, with 8 bases identical to TRBD1. Germline loops: CDR1 SEHNR, CDR2 FQNEAQ (reference sequence). After removal of 3 bases from V and 4 bases from J, the junction contained 3 bases not matched to a gene. The CDR3 runs 14 residues. CDR3 sequence reads: CASSFDRGSDTQYF. CDR3 DNA: TGTGCCAGCAGCTTTGACAGGGGATCAGATACGCAGTATTTT.